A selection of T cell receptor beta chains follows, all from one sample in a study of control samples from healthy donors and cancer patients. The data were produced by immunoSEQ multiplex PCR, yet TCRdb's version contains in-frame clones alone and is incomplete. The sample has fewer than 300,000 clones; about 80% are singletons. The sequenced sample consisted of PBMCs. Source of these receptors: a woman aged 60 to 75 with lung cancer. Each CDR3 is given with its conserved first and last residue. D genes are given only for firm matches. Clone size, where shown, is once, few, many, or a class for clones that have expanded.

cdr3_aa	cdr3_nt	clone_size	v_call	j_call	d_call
CASSGGLPEETQYF	TGTGCCAGCAGCGGGGGACTCCCCGAAGAGACCCAGTACTTC	-	TRBV9	TRBJ2-5	-
CASNKGVAGELFF	TGTGCCAGCAACAAGGGGGTCGCCGGGGAGCTGTTTTTT	-	TRBV12-3/TRBV12-4	TRBJ2-2	-
CASSFAAVTYEQYF	TGTGCCAGCAGCTTCGCGGCAGTTACCTACGAGCAGTACTTC	-	TRBV11-2	TRBJ2-7	-
CASSLEILEQFF	TGTGCCAGCAGCTTGGAAATCCTTGAGCAGTTCTTC	-	TRBV5-5	TRBJ2-1	-
CASSRDRTSEAFF	TGTGCCAGCAGTCGGGACAGGACTTCTGAAGCTTTCTTT	-	TRBV6-5	TRBJ1-1	TRBD1
CATMGGGGNLEDGYTF	TGTGCCACCATGGGGGGTGGGGGGAACTTGGAGGATGGCTACACCTTC	-	TRBV24-1	TRBJ1-2	-
CASSRGEDYYGYTF	TGTGCCAGCTCCCGGGGGGAGGATTATTATGGCTACACCTTC	-	TRBV6-5	TRBJ1-2	-
CASSWDGTSTNYGYTF	TGCGCCAGCAGTTGGGACGGGACTTCTACTAACTATGGCTACACCTTC	-	TRBV5-1	TRBJ1-2	-
CASSPGLAGGFF	TGTGCCAGCAGCCCGGGACTAGCGGGAGGGTTCTTC	-	TRBV5-6	TRBJ2-1	TRBD2
CASSLNRFNEQFF	TGTGCCAGCAGCTTAAACCGTTTCAATGAGCAGTTCTTC	-	TRBV5-4	TRBJ2-1	-
CASRRGHNTDTQYF	TGTGCCAGCAGAAGAGGTCACAACACAGATACGCAGTATTTT	once	TRBV3-1/TRBV3-2	TRBJ2-3	-
CASSGDYNEQFF	TGTGCCAGCAGTGGTGACTACAATGAGCAGTTCTTC	-	TRBV2	TRBJ2-1	-
CASSRTSPDTQYF	TGTGCCAGCAGTCGAACTAGCCCAGATACGCAGTATTTT	-	TRBV6-5	TRBJ2-3	-
CASSYPNTGELFF	TGTGCCAGCAGTTACCCGAACACCGGGGAGCTGTTTTTT	-	TRBV6-2/TRBV6-3	TRBJ2-2	-
CASSAGRGSYNEQFF	TGTGCCAGCAGCGCCGGTAGGGGGTCCTACAATGAGCAGTTCTTC	-	TRBV9	TRBJ2-1	-
CATSDPISGTDTQYF	TGTGCCACCAGTGATCCAATTAGCGGCACAGATACGCAGTATTTT	-	TRBV24-1	TRBJ2-3	-
CSASLRGAGNQPQHF	TGCAGTGCTAGTCTTCGGGGGGCAGGGAATCAGCCCCAGCATTTT	-	TRBV20-1	TRBJ1-5	-
CSVTLGLSGEAFF	TGCAGCGTTACCCTAGGATTAAGCGGTGAAGCTTTCTTT	-	TRBV29-1	TRBJ1-1	-
CASRRSAAAEETQYF	TGTGCCAGCAGAAGGTCGGCGGCAGCAGAAGAGACCCAGTACTTC	-	TRBV2	TRBJ2-5	-
CASTGTAWGGTQYF	TGTGCCAGCACCGGGACTGCCTGGGGGGGGACCCAGTACTTC	-	TRBV2	TRBJ2-5	TRBD2
CASSKDRGGTEAFF	TGTGCCAGCAGTAAAGACAGGGGAGGGACTGAAGCTTTCTTT	-	TRBV6-6	TRBJ1-1	TRBD1
CASSESRRGVSTDTQYF	TGCGCCAGCAGTGAGTCGAGGCGCGGGGTAAGCACAGATACGCAGTATTTT	-	TRBV10-1	TRBJ2-3	-
CATSAGGRTGELFF	TGTGCCACCAGCGCAGGTGGGAGAACCGGGGAGCTGTTTTTT	-	TRBV15	TRBJ2-2	-
CASSSSGSSDNEQFF	TGTGCCAGCAGCTCTAGCGGGAGCAGCGACAATGAGCAGTTCTTC	few	TRBV7-3	TRBJ2-1	TRBD2
CASSQGGAANQPQHF	TGTGCCAGCAGCCAAGGGGGGGCTGCGAATCAGCCCCAGCATTTT	many	TRBV3-1/TRBV3-2	TRBJ1-5	-
CAWSVLSSGRASQYF	TGTGCCTGGAGTGTACTGTCTAGCGGGAGGGCGTCGCAGTATTTT	-	TRBV30	TRBJ2-3	TRBD2
CASSLTDSSNQPQHF	TGTGCCAGCAGCCTTACGGACAGTAGCAATCAGCCCCAGCATTTT	-	TRBV9	TRBJ1-5	-
CASSENRVTEAFF	TGCGCCAGCAGTGAGAACAGGGTAACTGAAGCTTTCTTT	-	TRBV10-1	TRBJ1-1	-
CSVVGKDGTEAFF	TGCAGCGTTGTGGGGAAAGATGGCACTGAAGCTTTCTTT	-	TRBV29-1	TRBJ1-1	-
CATSEGLGTQYF	TGTGCCACCAGTGAGGGGCTGGGGACCCAGTACTTC	-	TRBV24-1	TRBJ2-5	-
CASSLVAGAYEQYF	TGCGCCAGCAGCTTGGTGGCAGGGGCCTACGAGCAGTACTTC	-	TRBV5-1	TRBJ2-7	-
CASSQVYGQATNEKLFF	TGTGCCAGCAGCCAAGTTTACGGACAGGCAACTAATGAAAAACTGTTTTTT	-	TRBV4-2	TRBJ1-4	TRBD1
CASSQDSGGAGYEQYF	TGCGCCAGCAGCCAAGATAGCGGGGGCGCGGGATACGAGCAGTACTTC	few	TRBV4-1	TRBJ2-7	TRBD2
CASSNPRAGDSYNEQFF	TGTGCCAGTAGCAACCCTCGGGCGGGAGATTCCTACAATGAGCAGTTCTTC	-	TRBV19	TRBJ2-1	TRBD2
CASSLAIPDTQYF	TGTGCCAGCAGCTTAGCGATTCCAGATACGCAGTATTTT	-	TRBV7-6	TRBJ2-3	-
CASGRPRSGSSGSSYEQYF	TGTGCCAGTGGTAGGCCAAGGAGTGGGTCTAGCGGGAGCTCCTACGAGCAGTACTTC	-	TRBV19	TRBJ2-7	TRBD2
CASSLPSGGGNEQFF	TGTGCCAGCAGCTTACCAAGCGGGGGGGGCAATGAGCAGTTCTTC	-	TRBV5-4	TRBJ2-1	TRBD2
CASSRGLAGNYEQYF	TGTGCCAGCAGCCGCGGACTAGCGGGGAACTACGAGCAGTACTTC	-	TRBV6-5	TRBJ2-7	TRBD2
CASSWDREQYF	TGTGCCAGCAGCTGGGACCGCGAGCAGTACTTC	-	TRBV5-6	TRBJ2-7	-
CASTKGTGITF	TGTGCCAGCACCAAAGGGACAGGGATCACCTTC	-	TRBV6-5	TRBJ1-2	TRBD1
CASSFRSGNINEQFF	TGTGCCAGCAGCTTTCGAAGCGGGAACATCAATGAGCAGTTCTTC	-	TRBV5-6	TRBJ2-1	TRBD2
CASSQDDRGVRYEQYF	TGTGCCAGCAGCCAAGATGACAGGGGAGTTCGGTACGAGCAGTACTTC	once	TRBV3-1/TRBV3-2	TRBJ2-7	TRBD1
CAISDRQNTEAFF	TGTGCCATCAGTGACAGACAGAACACTGAAGCTTTCTTT	-	TRBV10-3	TRBJ1-1	-
CSVTGVSPDTQYF	TGCAGCGTTACAGGGGTATCCCCAGATACGCAGTATTTT	-	TRBV29-1	TRBJ2-3	TRBD1
CASSPETFNEKLFF	TGTGCCAGCAGTCCAGAGACTTTTAATGAAAAACTGTTTTTT	-	TRBV6-6	TRBJ1-4	-
CASSEGPNIQYF	TGCGCCAGCAGTGAGGGACCAAACATTCAGTACTTC	-	TRBV10-1	TRBJ2-4	-
CASSPEARPSTDTQYF	TGCGCCAGCAGCCCCGAGGCCCGACCTAGCACAGATACGCAGTATTTT	-	TRBV5-1	TRBJ2-3	-
CASNWIGETQYF	TGTGCCAGCAACTGGATTGGGGAGACCCAGTACTTC	-	TRBV2	TRBJ2-5	-